This T cell receptor (beta chain) was found in a study of blood T cell repertoires in COVID-19. Cohorts were assigned according to the clinical history that participants reported. Among Cohort 3 donors, those recovered had two negative PCRs, clearance, or symptom resolution. The method was immunoSEQ multiplex PCR; TCRdb's version includes in-frame clones alone and lacks a portion of them. This table holds a few hundred thousand clones, approximately 85% found once. Trimming cost V 4 bases and J 6 bases; bases outside gene matches: 6. The germline gives CDR1 MDHEN, CDR2 SYDVKM. This CDR3 region has 15 residues.

This sequence originates from a woman aged 25 to 39 who had recovered from COVID-19. The chain employs TRBV28 and TRBJ2-3, with TRBD2 matching over 11 bases. The sample taken for sequencing was PBMCs or T cells enriched from blood (not recorded which). Written as DNA, the CDR3 is TGTGCCAGCAGTTACATAGCGGGGGGGCCGGATACGCAGTATTTT. This sequence encodes CASSYIAGGPDTQYF.